This T cell receptor beta chain was found in a study of blood T cell repertoires in COVID-19 (dated by TCRdb to 2018 to 2021). With respect to the entire study: Samples covering the acute and convalescent phases of COVID-19 were provided by collaborators in the United States, Italy and Spain. The samples were drawn from two sources: the first 160 participants of the ongoing ImmuneRACE study, and 1,200 or so subjects contributed by 6 global collaborators. The sample metadata nearly always contained a de-identified subject ID, COVID-19 status, age in years and sex. The dataset comprised deeply sampled blood TCRbeta repertoires from subjects exposed to, actively infected with, or recovered from COVID-19. The repertoires were released in a freely available public database intended as a resource for research on the immune response to SARS-CoV-2. Where HLA class I and class II types were available, the types were taken from metadata supplied by the sample provider, not from assay-based typing. The prospective study material was composed of cDNA or gDNA derived from T cells, B-cell-depleted T cells, or PBMCs. Points the paper makes about the study in general: Clinical and demographic metadata were provided uncurated, with the amount varying by source and participant.

V loses 1 base at its end and J loses 8 bases; junction bases beyond the gene matches: 2. Measured from the cysteine to the phenylalanine, the CDR3 is 13 residues long. CDR3 DNA only is kept here, 39 bases in frame from base 1. The germline V gene (reference sequence) gives CDR1 as GTSNPN and CDR2 as SVGIG. Each collaborating institution followed its own protocols to collect whole blood in K2EDTA tubes. For TCRbeta analysis, collaborator samples were shipped as frozen whole blood, as isolated PBMCs, or as DNA extracted from either sample type. TCRbeta CDR3 regions were amplified from genomic DNA by means of the immunoSEQ Assay, a bias-controlled multiplex PCR. The authors' pipeline ran thus. The number of nucleated cells in each sample was estimated from the amplification of reference gene primers within the assay. To quantify the absolute abundance of each unique TCRbeta CDR3 rearrangement, sequence reads were collapsed and filtered. For each sample, productive Simpson clonality was calculated as the square root of Simpson's diversity index across productive rearrangements. Drawn from immuneACCESS, this table holds only the in-frame rearrangements with V and J called that TCRdb kept. Clones are partly lost; checked studies trace under half to an unresolved V gene and leave the rest unexplained. That table gives V, J and clone size, and the DNA gave D and trimming. The sample table records fewer than 200,000 clones; 85% to 90% of these occur just once. The ten biggest clones cover around 3% of the sample.

On this clone itself: Its binding antigen is unknown. Nothing much larger sits one base from this clone, and base qualities are not available. Other DNA sequences in the same sample also yield this CDR3.

Rearrangement joined TRBV30 to TRBJ1-6; TRBD1 fits 7 bases in the junction. This receptor was identified in a man aged 35-49 years with active or convalescent COVID-19. The sample was peripheral blood. The encoded CDR3 is CAWSGQGDSPLHF. The nucleotide sequence reads as follows: TGTGCCTGGAGTGGACAGGGAGATTCACCCCTCCACTTT.